This TCR beta chain was recorded in a study of CD8 T cells in ankylosing spondylitis. Findings of the study overall: Earlier literature documents some of the motif variants in reactive arthritis synovial fluid and blood.

TCRdb re-analysed the 5' RACE reads in MiXCR, keeping a single row per CDR3 protein. The table has 240,000 or so distinct CDR3 sequences, 9.5% to 12% seen once; the top ten hold under 7%. This clonotype was seen repeatedly, ten times or more. The antigen is unknown. CDR1 SGDLS and CDR2 YYNGEE come from the germline V gene. Trimming pared 3 bases from V and 0 bases from J, leaving 7 bases between. The CDR3 extends over 15 amino acids. The sequence was collected from a male donor with ankylosing spondylitis or in good health (not recorded which). The chain recombines TRBV9 with TRBJ2-6; D not certain. Input material: blood, either unsorted or a sorted T cell fraction (not recorded which). CDR3 DNA sequence: TGTGCCAGCAGCGGCAGGAGCTCTGGGGCCAACGTCCTGACTTTC. It codes for CASSGRSSGANVLTF.